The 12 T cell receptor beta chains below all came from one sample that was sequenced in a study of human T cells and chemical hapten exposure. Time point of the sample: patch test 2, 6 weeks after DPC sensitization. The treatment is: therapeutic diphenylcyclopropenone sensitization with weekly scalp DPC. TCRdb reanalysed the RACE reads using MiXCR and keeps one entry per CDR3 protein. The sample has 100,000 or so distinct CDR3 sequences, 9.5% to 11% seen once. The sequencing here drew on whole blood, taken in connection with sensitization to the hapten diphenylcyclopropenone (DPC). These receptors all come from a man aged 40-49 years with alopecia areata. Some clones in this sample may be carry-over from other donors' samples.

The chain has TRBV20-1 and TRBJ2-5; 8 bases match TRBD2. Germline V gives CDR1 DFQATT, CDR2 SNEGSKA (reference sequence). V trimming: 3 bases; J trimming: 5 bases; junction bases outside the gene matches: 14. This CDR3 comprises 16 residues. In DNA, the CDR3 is TGCAGTGCTAGTCTAGGGACTAGGGGGTTAGCTGAGACCCAGTACTTC. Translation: CSASLGTRGLAETQYF.

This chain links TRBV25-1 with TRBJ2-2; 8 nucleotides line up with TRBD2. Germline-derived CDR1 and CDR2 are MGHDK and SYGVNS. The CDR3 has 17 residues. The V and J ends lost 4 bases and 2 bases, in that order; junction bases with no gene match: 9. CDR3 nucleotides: TGTGCCAGCAGTGCCTTCACTAGCGGAGGAAACACCGGGGAGCTGTTTTTT. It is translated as CASSAFTSGGNTGELFF.

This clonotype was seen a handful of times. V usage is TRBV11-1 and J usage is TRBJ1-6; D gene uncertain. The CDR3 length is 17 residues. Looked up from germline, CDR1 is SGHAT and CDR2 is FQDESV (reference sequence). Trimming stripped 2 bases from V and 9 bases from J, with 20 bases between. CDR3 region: CASSLLDLGVRASPLHF. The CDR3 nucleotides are TGTGCCAGCAGCTTACTCGACCTTGGCGTCCGGGCTTCACCCCTCCACTTT.

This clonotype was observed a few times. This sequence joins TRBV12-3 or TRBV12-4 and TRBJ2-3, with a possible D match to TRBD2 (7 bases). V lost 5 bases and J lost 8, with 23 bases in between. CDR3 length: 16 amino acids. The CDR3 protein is CASSRGRTRGASTQYF. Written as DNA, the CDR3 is TGTGCCAGCAGTCGAGGCAGGACTAGGGGGGCCAGTACGCAGTATTTT.

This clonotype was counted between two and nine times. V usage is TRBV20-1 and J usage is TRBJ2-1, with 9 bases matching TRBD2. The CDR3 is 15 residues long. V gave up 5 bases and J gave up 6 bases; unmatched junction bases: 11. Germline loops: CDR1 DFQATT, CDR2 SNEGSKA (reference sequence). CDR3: CSAVTGTSIINEQFF. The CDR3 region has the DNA TGCAGTGCTGTCACCGGGACTAGCATAATCAATGAGCAGTTCTTC.

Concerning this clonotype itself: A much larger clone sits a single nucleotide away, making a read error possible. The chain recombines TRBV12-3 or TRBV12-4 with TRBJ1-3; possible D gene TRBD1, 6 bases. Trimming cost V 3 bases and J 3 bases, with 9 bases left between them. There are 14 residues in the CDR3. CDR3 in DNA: TGTGCCAGCAGTTTCGGGACAAGTGGAAACACCATATATTTT. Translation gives CASSFGTSGNTIYF.

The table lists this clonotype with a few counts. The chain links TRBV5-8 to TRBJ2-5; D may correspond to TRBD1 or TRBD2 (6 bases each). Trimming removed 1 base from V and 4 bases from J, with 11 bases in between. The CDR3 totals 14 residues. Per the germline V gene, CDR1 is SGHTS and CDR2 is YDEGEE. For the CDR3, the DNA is TGTGCCAGCAGCTTGTATGGAGGGGGAGAGACCCAGTACTTC. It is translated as CASSLYGGGETQYF.

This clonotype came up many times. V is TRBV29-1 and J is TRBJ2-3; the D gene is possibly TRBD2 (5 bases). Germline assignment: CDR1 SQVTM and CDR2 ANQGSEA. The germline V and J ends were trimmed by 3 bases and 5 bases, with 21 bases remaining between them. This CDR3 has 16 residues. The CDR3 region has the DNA TGCAGCGTTGAGATCCATTTCGGGCTAGCTAGAGATACGCAGTATTTT. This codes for CSVEIHFGLARDTQYF.

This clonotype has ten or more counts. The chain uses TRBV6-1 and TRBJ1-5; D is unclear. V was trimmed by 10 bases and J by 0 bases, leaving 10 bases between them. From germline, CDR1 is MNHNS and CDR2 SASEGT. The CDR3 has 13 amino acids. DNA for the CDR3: TGTGCCACCGGGGATTATAGCAATCAGCCCCAGCATTTT. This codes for CATGDYSNQPQHF.

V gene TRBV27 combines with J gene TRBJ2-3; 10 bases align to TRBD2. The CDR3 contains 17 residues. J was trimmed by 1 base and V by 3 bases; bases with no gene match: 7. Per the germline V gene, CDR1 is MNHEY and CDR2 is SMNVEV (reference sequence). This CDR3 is CASSFYFGTSGTDTQYF. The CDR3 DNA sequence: TGTGCCAGCAGTTTTTATTTCGGGACTAGCGGCACAGATACGCAGTATTTT.

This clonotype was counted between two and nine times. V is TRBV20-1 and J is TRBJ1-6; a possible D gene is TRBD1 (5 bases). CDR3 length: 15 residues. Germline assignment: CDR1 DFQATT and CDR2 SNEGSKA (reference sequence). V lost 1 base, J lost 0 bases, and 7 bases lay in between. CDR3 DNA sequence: TGCAGTGCTAGAGCAGGGAGCTCCTATAATTCACCCCTCCACTTT. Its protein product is CSARAGSSYNSPLHF.

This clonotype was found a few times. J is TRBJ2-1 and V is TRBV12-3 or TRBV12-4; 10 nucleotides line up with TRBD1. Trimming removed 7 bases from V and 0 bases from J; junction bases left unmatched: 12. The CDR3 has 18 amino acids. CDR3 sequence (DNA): TGTGCCAGCAATCCTGGACAGGGGGTCCCCTTCTCCTACAATGAGCAGTTCTTC. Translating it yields CASNPGQGVPFSYNEQFF.